The present T cell receptor beta chain was sequenced within a study of shared clonotypes between healthy human individuals. The V end lost 4 bases, the J end lost 9 bases, and 16 bases lay between the germline ends. This CDR3 is 14 amino acids long. Germline values: CDR1 SGHAT, CDR2 FQDESV (reference sequence). Repertoires were generated with immunoSEQ multiplex PCR, while TCRdb's copy carries only in-frame clones and drops some. Among under 2,500,000 clones listed, around 95% were seen once. This clone was recorded once. This sequence joins TRBV11-1 and TRBJ2-1, with TRBD2 as a possible D gene (6 bases). The sequence came from a man between 18 and 29 years old in good health. Sequencing was done on a sample of naive CD4+ T cells sorted from blood. This sample's subset: CD45RA+ positively selected. CDR3 amino acids: CASSSSSTAGEQFF. CDR3 nucleotides: TGTGCCAGCAGCTCCTCGTCTACAGCGGGTGAGCAGTTCTTC.